These 30 T cell receptor beta chains were sequenced from one sample in a study of T cells in Graves' hyperthyroidism and ophthalmopathy. Amplification yielded TCR beta CDR3 regions, with RNA transcripts as the source. The HTBI set primed first-round TCR CDR3 RT-PCR. TCRdb processed the multiplex PCR reads anew with MiXCR; each CDR3 protein has one entry. The sample has over 700,000 distinct CDR3 sequences, under 20% seen once. Sequenced input: blood. These receptors originate from a woman aged 45-65 years with Graves' hyperthyroidism that later progressed to Graves' ophthalmopathy.

The chain employs TRBV6-1 and TRBJ1-5, with D possibly being TRBD1 (6 bases). The CDR3 spans 16 residues. Germline CDR1 reads MNHNS; CDR2 reads SASEGT. Trimming shortened V by 6 bases and J by 0 bases, and 15 bases separated the two germline ends. The DNA of the CDR3 is TGTGCCAGCAGCCTCGGGCAGGGGAATAGCAATCAGCCCCAGCATTTT. Translation gives CASSLGQGNSNQPQHF.

This clonotype was observed at least ten times. This chain joins TRBV20-1 and TRBJ2-5; D possibly corresponds to TRBD2 (5 bases). Germline V gives CDR1 DFQATT, CDR2 SNEGSKA (reference sequence). V lost 3 bases and J lost 0, with 11 bases in between. The CDR3 loop spans 14 amino acids. The DNA for the CDR3 is TGCAGTGCTAGCATACGGGAAAACCAAGAGACCCAGTACTTC. This sequence encodes CSASIRENQETQYF.

There are a few counts of this clonotype. The genes are TRBV11-2 and TRBJ1-5; D is perhaps TRBD1 (6 bases). CDR3 length equals 15 residues. Trimming removed 0 bases from V and 3 bases from J, with 9 bases in between. Germline V lookup: CDR1 SGHAT, CDR2 FQNNGV. CDR3 loop: CASSLEGQHNQPQHF. Here the CDR3 DNA reads TGTGCCAGCAGCTTAGAAGGACAGCACAATCAGCCCCAGCATTTT.

A word on this clonotype: A much larger clone lies one base from this, so it may be a read error. The gene calls are TRBV15 and TRBJ1-1; D is ambiguous. The CDR3 is 15 amino acids. CDR1 and CDR2 (germline): LNHNV, YYDKDF (reference sequence). V was shortened by 1 base and J by 0 bases, with 9 bases between the two germline ends. CDR3 DNA: TGTGCCACCAGCAGAGGCAGGAGGGTGAACACTGAAGCTTTCTTT. Its translation: CATSRGRRVNTEAFF.

The rearrangement uses TRBV25-1 and TRBJ2-7; TRBD1 aligns across 8 bases. Losses at the gene ends were 8 bases for V and 5 bases for J; bases not matched to a gene: 17. Germline CDR1 MGHDK, CDR2 SYGVNS. The CDR3 runs 16 residues. CDR3: CASSLLDVTGVHEQYF. The DNA for the CDR3 is TGTGCCAGCTCATTGTTGGATGTGACAGGGGTTCACGAGCAGTACTTC.

The chain recombines TRBV10-3 with TRBJ1-2; a weak D match, TRBD1 (6 bases). Germline V gene sequence: CDR1 ENHRY, CDR2 SYGVKD. V was shortened by 3 bases and J by 3 bases, with 11 bases between the two germline ends. The CDR3 totals 14 residues. CDR3: CAISEADSYYGYTF. CDR3 bases: TGTGCCATCAGTGAAGCGGACAGCTACTATGGCTACACCTTC.

In its sample, this clonotype was seen many times. The chain is built from TRBV5-1 and TRBJ1-2; TRBD1 aligns across 7 bases. Germline CDR1 is SGHRS and CDR2 is YFSETQ. Trimming took 5 bases from V and 2 from J; bases not matched to a gene: 3. The CDR3 is made up of 13 amino acids. The CDR3 bases are TGCGCCAGCAGAATGACAGGGAACTATGGCTACACCTTC. Translating gives CASRMTGNYGYTF. The entire variable domain, with the rest obtained from reference TRBV5-1 and TRBJ1-2, is as follows: KAGVTQTPRYLIKTRGQQVTLSCSPISGHRSVSWYQQTPGQGLQFLFEYFSETQRNKGNFPGRFSGRQFSNSRSEMNVSTLELGDSALYLCASRMTGNYGYTFGSGTRLTVV.

This clonotype occurred many times. J is TRBJ2-3 and V is TRBV2; 7 positions agree with TRBD2. CDR1 is SNHLY and CDR2 is FYNNEI in the germline V gene. The CDR3 contains 16 residues. After removal of 4 bases from V and 0 bases from J, the junction contained 7 bases not matched to a gene. CDR3: CASSARAGRSTDTQYF. The CDR3 DNA reads TGTGCCAGCAGTGCACGAGCGGGGAGAAGCACAGATACGCAGTATTTT.

Note on this clonotype: A read error may produce the germline difference seen at one junction end. V gene TRBV6-9 combines with J gene TRBJ1-1, with D tentatively TRBD1 (5 bases). CDR1 and CDR2 (germline): MNHGY, SVAAGI. The CDR3 runs to 15 residues. CDR3 sequence reads: CASGYSWGMNTEAFF. The CDR3 DNA sequence: TGTGCCAGCGGTTATTCCTGGGGCATGAACACTGAAGCTTTCTTT.

The table lists this clonotype with many counts. This chain connects TRBV7-6 to TRBJ1-5; no clear D. V was cut by 1 base and J by 6 bases, with 13 bases left in between. This CDR3 has 15 amino acids. Looked up from germline, CDR1 is SGHVS and CDR2 is FNYEAQ. The CDR3 region is CASSLGRGGVQPQHF. CDR3 in DNA: TGTGCCAGCAGCTTAGGCCGGGGAGGTGTTCAGCCCCAGCATTTT.

This clonotype has ten or more counts. This chain links TRBV3-1 with TRBJ2-3; D may be TRBD2 (5 bases). CDR1 is LGHDT and CDR2 is YNNKEL in the germline V gene (reference sequence). The germline V and J ends were trimmed by 5 bases and 4 bases, with 10 bases remaining between them. The CDR3 length is 13 residues. CDR3 nucleotides: TGTGCCAGCAGCGAGGGATATCCAGATACGCAGTATTTT. This codes for CASSEGYPDTQYF.

This clonotype has ten or more counts. The V call is TRBV18, the J call TRBJ1-2; D perhaps matches TRBD1 (5 bases). V was shortened by 3 bases and J by 8 bases, with 13 bases between the two germline ends. Germline V CDR1 and CDR2: KGHSH, LQKENI. The CDR3 contains 13 residues. The CDR3: CASSPRDVSGYTF. In nucleotides, the CDR3 is TGTGCCAGCTCACCCCGGGACGTTTCGGGCTACACCTTC.

This sequence joins TRBV19 and TRBJ2-5; TRBD1 aligns across 9 bases. The CDR3 runs 15 residues. The germline V gene encodes CDR1 LNHDA and CDR2 SQIVND (reference sequence). V shed 5 bases and J 1 base; nucleotides not matched to a gene: 5. The DNA of the CDR3 is TGTGCCAGTAGTCCTCGGACAGGGGTCCAAGAGACCCAGTACTTC. Its protein product is CASSPRTGVQETQYF. Full variable domain (rest looked up from reference TRBV19 and TRBJ2-5): DGGITQSPKYLFRKEGQNVTLSCEQNLNHDAMYWYRQDPGQGLRLIYYSQIVNDFQKGDIAEGYSVSREKKESFPLTVTSAQKNPTAFYLCASSPRTGVQETQYFGPGTRLLVL.

This clonotype was seen repeatedly, ten times or more. The chain couples TRBV24-1 to TRBJ2-2; possibly TRBD2 for D (5 bases). V was pared by 1 base and J by 0 bases, with 11 bases between. The length of the CDR3 is 17 residues. Per germline, CDR1 KGHDR and CDR2 SFDVKD. Written as DNA, the CDR3 is TGTGCCACCAGTGATTTATCGGGATACGCGAACACCGGGGAGCTGTTTTTT. Protein sequence: CATSDLSGYANTGELFF.

The V and J genes are TRBV9 and TRBJ1-5; D uncertain. CDR3 length equals 14 residues. Trimming cost V 3 bases and J 3 bases, with 10 bases left between them. The germline CDR1 and CDR2 sequences are SGDLS and YYNGEE. The CDR3 bases are TGTGCCAGCAGCGCGTGGGAAGCCAATCAGCCCCAGCATTTT. This sequence encodes CASSAWEANQPQHF. The variable domain in full, with the rest retrieved from reference TRBV9 and TRBJ1-5, is DSGVTQTPKHLITATGQRVTLRCSPRSGDLSVYWYQQSLDQGLQFLIQYYNGEERAKGNILERFSAQQFPDLHSELNLSSLELGDSALYFCASSAWEANQPQHFGDGTRLSIL.

There are a few counts of this clonotype. V and J are TRBV20-1 and TRBJ1-5; D is unresolved. Germline V gene data show CDR1 as DFQATT and CDR2 as SNEGSKA (reference sequence). CDR3 length equals 16 residues. V shed 6 bases and J shed 1 base, with 19 bases lying between them. CDR3 sequence reads: CSAKALVIGSNQPQHF. The CDR3 DNA sequence: TGCAGTGCCAAAGCGCTTGTGATAGGGAGCAATCAGCCCCAGCATTTT.

This clonotype was detected a few times. The chain recombines TRBV5-1 with TRBJ1-2; 7 bases agree with TRBD1. CDR1 SGHRS and CDR2 YFSETQ come from the germline V gene. Germline trimming cut 4 bases from V and 5 bases from J; bases unmatched to any gene: 8. This CDR3 comprises 14 residues. CDR3 nucleotides: TGCGCCAGCAGCAGCACCGGGACAGTATATGGCTACACCTTC. Protein product: CASSSTGTVYGYTF.

The chain carries TRBV19 and TRBJ1-2; possibly TRBD1 for D (5 bases). This CDR3 spans 14 amino acids. V was cut by 4 bases and J by 5 bases, with 14 bases left in between. The germline gives CDR1 LNHDA, CDR2 SQIVND (reference sequence). CDR3 nucleotides: TGTGCCAGTAGTACTCAGGGACGTGGGTATGGCTACACCTTC. It translates to CASSTQGRGYGYTF.

The chain employs TRBV27 and TRBJ1-6, with a weak D call TRBD1 (5 bases). This CDR3 region has 17 residues. Trimming stripped 6 bases from V and 0 bases from J, with 15 bases between. CDR1 and CDR2 (germline): MNHEY, SMNVEV (reference sequence). The CDR3 DNA is TGTGCCAGCAGCCTGTTGGGGCTCTACTCCTATAATTCACCCCTCCACTTT. Translated, it gives CASSLLGLYSYNSPLHF.

The rearrangement uses TRBV2 and TRBJ1-4; D is unclear. The CDR3 runs 15 residues. The ends were cut back, 11 bases at V and 1 base at J, with 17 bases in the middle. CDR1 is SNHLY and CDR2 is FYNNEI in the germline V gene. The CDR3 bases are TGTGCCGGAAAACAAGAAACTGGAACTAATGAAAAACTGTTTTTT. Its protein is CAGKQETGTNEKLFF.

The chain recombines TRBV19 with TRBJ2-5; 9 nucleotides align to TRBD1. The V segment lost 6 bases and the J segment 5 bases; nucleotides outside the gene matches: 4. The CDR3 is made up of 13 amino acids. CDR1 is LNHDA, CDR2 SQIVND, per germline (reference sequence). This CDR3 is CASREQGAETQYF. The CDR3 nucleotides are TGTGCCAGTAGAGAACAGGGGGCCGAGACCCAGTACTTC.

Here the CDR3 reads CATSGPVRDISNYGYTF. CDR3 in DNA: TGTGCCACCAGCGGACCCGTCAGGGACATATCTAACTATGGCTACACCTTC. This chain connects TRBV15 to TRBJ1-2, with TRBD1 as a possible D gene (6 bases). CDR3 size: 17 residues. V was cut by 5 bases and J by 0 bases, with 19 bases left in between. Germline V gene data show CDR1 as LNHNV and CDR2 as YYDKDF (reference sequence). Variable domain in full (rest from reference TRBV15 and TRBJ1-2): DAMVIQNPRYQVTQFGKPVTLSCSQTLNHNVMYWYQQKSSQAPKLLFHYYDKDFNNEADTPDNFQSRRPNTSFCFLDIRSPGLGDTAMYLCATSGPVRDISNYGYTFGSGTRLTVV.

This chain connects TRBV5-1 to TRBJ2-2, with 8 bases lining up with TRBD2. V trimming: 6 bases; J trimming: 4 bases; junction bases outside the gene matches: 8. There are 15 residues in the CDR3. Germline CDR1 is SGHRS and CDR2 is YFSETQ. The CDR3 DNA follows: TGCGCCAGCACTGGACGGGGGGGACGCACCGGGGAGCTGTTTTTT. It codes for CASTGRGGRTGELFF.

The table lists this clonotype with many counts. The chain joins TRBV28 to TRBJ1-1, with 8 nucleotides matching TRBD1. The CDR3 is 11 residues long. CDR1 and CDR2 (germline): MDHEN, SYDVKM. Losses at the gene ends were 6 bases for V and 10 bases for J; bases not matched to a gene: 4. The CDR3 loop reads CASRLTGVAFF. In DNA form, the CDR3 reads TGTGCCAGCAGGTTGACAGGGGTAGCTTTCTTT.

The genes are TRBV20-1 and TRBJ2-7, with 10 bases aligning to TRBD2. Per the germline V gene, CDR1 is DFQATT and CDR2 is SNEGSKA (reference sequence). V lost 0 bases to trimming and J lost 6 bases; unmatched junction nucleotides: 8. This CDR3 has 15 amino acids. Here the CDR3 DNA reads TGCAGTGCTAGAGATTCCCCTAGCGGGGGAGGCGAGCAGTACTTC. This codes for CSARDSPSGGGEQYF.

The rearrangement links TRBV20-1 to TRBJ2-5, with D uncertain. The CDR3 runs to 11 residues. Germline lookup yields CDR1 DFQATT and CDR2 SNEGSKA (reference sequence). V lost 2 bases and J lost 5, with 6 bases in between. CDR3 sequence reads: CSARIMETQYF. In nucleotides, the CDR3 is TGCAGTGCTAGAATTATGGAGACCCAGTACTTC.

This clonotype was recorded only once. The chain uses TRBV7-3 and TRBJ2-3; 10 bases map to TRBD2. With 3 bases clipped from V and 7 bases from J, the junction kept 4 bases outside the gene matches. This CDR3 is built from 14 residues. Germline V gene sequence: CDR1 SGHTA, CDR2 FQGTGA. This chain's CDR3 is CASSFTSGDYTQYF. The DNA for the CDR3 is TGTGCCAGCAGCTTTACTAGCGGGGATTATACGCAGTATTTT.

This CDR3 reads CASSFISGGAGETQYF. In nucleotides, the CDR3 is TGTGCCAGCAGTTTCATTAGCGGGGGGGCGGGCGAGACCCAGTACTTC. The rearrangement uses TRBV27 and TRBJ2-5, with 11 bases fitting TRBD2. With 3 bases clipped from V and 5 bases from J, the junction kept 8 bases outside the gene matches. The CDR3 loop spans 16 amino acids. In germline, CDR1 is MNHEY, CDR2 SMNVEV (reference sequence).

The gene calls are TRBV7-8 and TRBJ2-3, with 8 positions matching TRBD2. V shed 1 base and J 4 bases; nucleotides not matched to a gene: 7. This CDR3 contains 16 residues. Germline V lookup: CDR1 SGHVS, CDR2 FQNEAQ. Written as DNA, the CDR3 is TGTGCCAGCAGCTTAGTCGGGGGGGGCGCCGCAGATACGCAGTATTTT. This encodes CASSLVGGGAADTQYF.

This clonotype was observed a handful of times. The V call is TRBV20-1, the J call TRBJ2-6, with D uncertain. Trimming removed 5 bases at V and 0 bases at J, with 20 bases between. The CDR3 covers 18 residues. Per the germline V gene, CDR1 is DFQATT and CDR2 is SNEGSKA (reference sequence). Here the CDR3 DNA reads TGCAGTGCTCGTGAGACTGAAAAGAGTCTCTCTGGGGCCAACGTCCTGACTTTC. It encodes CSARETEKSLSGANVLTF.